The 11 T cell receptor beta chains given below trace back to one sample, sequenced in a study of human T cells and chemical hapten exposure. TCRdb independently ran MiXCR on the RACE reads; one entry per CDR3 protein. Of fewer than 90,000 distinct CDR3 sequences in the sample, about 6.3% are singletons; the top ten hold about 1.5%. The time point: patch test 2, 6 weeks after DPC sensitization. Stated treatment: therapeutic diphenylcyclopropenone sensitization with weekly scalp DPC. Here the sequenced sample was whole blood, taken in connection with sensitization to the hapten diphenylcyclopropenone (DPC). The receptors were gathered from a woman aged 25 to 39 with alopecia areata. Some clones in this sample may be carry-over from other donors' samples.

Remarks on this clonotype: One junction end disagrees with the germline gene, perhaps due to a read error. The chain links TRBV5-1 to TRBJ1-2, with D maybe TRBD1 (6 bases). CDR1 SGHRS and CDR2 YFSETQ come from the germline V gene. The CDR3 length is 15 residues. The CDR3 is CTSSADSYQNYGYTF. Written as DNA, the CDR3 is TGCACCAGCAGCGCGGACAGCTACCAAAACTATGGCTACACCTTC.

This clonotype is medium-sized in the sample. The CDR3 loop reads CASSLTSGGARTYNEQFF. In nucleotides, the CDR3 is TGTGCCAGCAGCTTAACTAGCGGGGGGGCCAGGACCTACAATGAGCAGTTCTTC. The chain combines TRBV7-9 with TRBJ2-1; 13 bases align to TRBD2. The germline gives CDR1 SEHNR, CDR2 FQNEAQ (reference sequence). The CDR3 is made up of 18 amino acids. The V gene end was trimmed by 2 bases and the J gene end by 2 bases; junction bases not matched to a gene: 6.

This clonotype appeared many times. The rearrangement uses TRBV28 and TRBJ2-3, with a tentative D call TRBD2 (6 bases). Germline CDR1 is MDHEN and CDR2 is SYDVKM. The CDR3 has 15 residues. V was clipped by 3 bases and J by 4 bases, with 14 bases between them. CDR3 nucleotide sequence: TGTGCCAGCAGTTTCTTAGGGCGGGGAGCAGATACGCAGTATTTT. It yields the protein CASSFLGRGADTQYF.

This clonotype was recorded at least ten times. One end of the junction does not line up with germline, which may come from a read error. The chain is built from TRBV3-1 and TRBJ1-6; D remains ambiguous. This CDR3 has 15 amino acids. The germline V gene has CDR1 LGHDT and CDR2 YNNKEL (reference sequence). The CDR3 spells CASSQQFAYNSPLHF. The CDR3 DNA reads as TGTGCCAGCAGCCAACAATTTGCCTACAATTCACCCCTCCACTTT.

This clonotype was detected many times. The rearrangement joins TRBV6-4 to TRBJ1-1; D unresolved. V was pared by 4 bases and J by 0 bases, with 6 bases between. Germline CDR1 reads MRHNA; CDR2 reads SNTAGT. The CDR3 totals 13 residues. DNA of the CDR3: TGTGCCAGCAGTGTACAGTTGAACACTGAAGCTTTCTTT. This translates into CASSVQLNTEAFF.

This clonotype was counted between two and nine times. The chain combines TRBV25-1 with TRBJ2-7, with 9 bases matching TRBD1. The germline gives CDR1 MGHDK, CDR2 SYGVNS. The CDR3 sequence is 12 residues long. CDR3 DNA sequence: TGTGCGACAGGGGGAGAACCCTACGAGCAGTACTTC. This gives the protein CATGGEPYEQYF.

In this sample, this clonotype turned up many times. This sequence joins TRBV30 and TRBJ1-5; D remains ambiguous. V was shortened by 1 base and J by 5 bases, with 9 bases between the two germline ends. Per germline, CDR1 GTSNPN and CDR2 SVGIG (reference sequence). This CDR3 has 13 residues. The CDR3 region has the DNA TGTGCCTGGAGTGCCGGGTTATATCAGCCCCAGCATTTT. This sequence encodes CAWSAGLYQPQHF.

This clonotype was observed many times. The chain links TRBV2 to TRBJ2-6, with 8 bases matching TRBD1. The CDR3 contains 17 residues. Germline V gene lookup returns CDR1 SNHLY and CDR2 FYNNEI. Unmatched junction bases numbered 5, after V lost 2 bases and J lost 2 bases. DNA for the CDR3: TGTGCCAGCAGTGAATTTGGGGGACAGGCTGGGGCCAACGTCCTGACTTTC. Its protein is CASSEFGGQAGANVLTF.

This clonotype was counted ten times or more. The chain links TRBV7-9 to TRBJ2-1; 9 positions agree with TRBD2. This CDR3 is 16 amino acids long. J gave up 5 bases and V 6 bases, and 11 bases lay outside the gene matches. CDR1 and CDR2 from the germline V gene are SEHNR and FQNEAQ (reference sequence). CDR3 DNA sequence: TGTGCCAGCAGGCCCCCGCCTAGCGGGGTAGACAATGAGCAGTTCTTC. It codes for CASRPPPSGVDNEQFF.

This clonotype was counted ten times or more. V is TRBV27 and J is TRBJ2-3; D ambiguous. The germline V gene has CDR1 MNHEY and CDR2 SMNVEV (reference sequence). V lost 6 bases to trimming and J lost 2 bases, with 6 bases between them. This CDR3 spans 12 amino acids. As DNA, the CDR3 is TGTGCCAGCAGAGCCATCACAGATACGCAGTATTTT. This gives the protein CASRAITDTQYF.

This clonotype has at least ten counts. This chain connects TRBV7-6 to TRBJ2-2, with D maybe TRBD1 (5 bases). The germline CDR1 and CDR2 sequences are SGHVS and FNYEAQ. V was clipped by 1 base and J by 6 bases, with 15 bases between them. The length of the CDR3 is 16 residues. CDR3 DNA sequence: TGTGCCAGCAGCTTAGTCGGCAGGGTCTCCGCCGGGGAGCTGTTTTTT. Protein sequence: CASSLVGRVSAGELFF.